A selection of T cell receptor beta chains follows, all from one sample in a study of human T cells and chemical hapten exposure. TCRdb analysed the RACE reads with MiXCR anew, one entry per CDR3 protein. Of 40,000 to 50,000 distinct CDR3 sequences listed, 4% are singletons. This specimen was whole blood, taken in connection with sensitization to the hapten diphenylcyclopropenone (DPC). These receptors all stem from a man aged 50-59 years with alopecia areata. Some clones in this sample may be carry-over from other donors' samples. Each CDR3 is given with its conserved first and last residue. The D gene is left open where the match is weak. The size field is filled for only some rows; it gives once, few, many or a size class.

many | TRBJ2-7 | TRBV4-1 | TRBD1 | CASSQDRGQEQYF | TGCGCCAGCAGCCAGGACAGGGGGCAAGAGCAGTACTTC
many | TRBJ2-3 | TRBV11-2 | TRBD2 | CASSLVYSGTTDTQYF | TGTGCCAGCAGCTTAGTCTATAGCGGGACCACAGATACGCAGTATTTT
many | TRBJ2-7 | TRBV10-2 | TRBD2 | CASSEANPRTSGRYEQYF | TGCGCCAGCAGTGAGGCGAACCCCAGGACTAGCGGGAGGTACGAGCAGTACTTC
many | TRBJ2-3 | TRBV29-1 | - | CSEGRGSTDTQYF | TGCAGCGAGGGCCGCGGGAGCACAGATACGCAGTATTTT
many | TRBJ2-7 | TRBV4-3 | - | CASSPGRNDEQYF | TGCGCCAGCAGCCCCGGACGGAATGACGAGCAGTACTTC
few | TRBJ2-1 | TRBV18 | TRBD2 | CASSRPSGGSYNEQFF | TGTGCCAGCTCCCGCCCTAGCGGAGGCTCCTACAATGAGCAGTTCTTC
many | TRBJ1-6 | TRBV30 | TRBD1 | CAGGGTGGALDSPLHF | TGTGCCGGAGGCGGGACAGGGGGCGCGTTGGATTCACCCCTCCACTTT
many | TRBJ2-1 | TRBV5-1 | - | CASRPGLNEQFF | TGCGCCAGCAGGCCAGGGCTCAATGAGCAGTTCTTC
many | TRBJ1-4 | TRBV5-1 | TRBD1 | CASSLTGDDGKLFF | TGCGCCAGCAGCCTGACAGGGGATGACGGAAAACTGTTTTTT
many | TRBJ2-7 | TRBV28 | TRBD2 | CASSPRTSAYEQYF | TGTGCCAGCAGTCCCAGGACTAGTGCCTACGAGCAGTACTTC
many | TRBJ2-1 | TRBV28 | - | CASSLIQGESYNEQFF | TGTGCCAGCAGTTTAATACAGGGAGAGTCCTACAATGAGCAGTTCTTC
many | TRBJ1-1 | TRBV20-1 | TRBD1 | CSASRTGPEAFF | TGCAGTGCTTCAAGGACAGGGCCTGAAGCTTTCTTT
many | TRBJ2-1 | TRBV7-8 | - | CASSLNRAYEQFF | TGTGCCAGCAGCTTAAATCGCGCCTATGAGCAGTTCTTC
many | TRBJ2-2 | TRBV11-1 | - | CASSLAGSTGELFF | TGTGCCAGCAGCTTAGCAGGGAGCACCGGGGAGCTGTTTTTT
few | TRBJ2-3 | TRBV12-3/TRBV12-4 | - | CASSYPPRMHTQYF | TGTGCCAGCAGTTATCCCCCCCGGATGCATACGCAGTATTTT
many | TRBJ1-2 | TRBV14 | - | CASSQAAGSGDNYGYTF | TGTGCCAGCAGCCAAGCGGCAGGGAGCGGTGATAACTATGGCTACACCTTC
many | TRBJ2-2 | TRBV10-3 | TRBD2 | CAIRASGRAGELFF | TGTGCCATCAGGGCTAGCGGGAGAGCCGGGGAGCTGTTTTTT
many | TRBJ2-2 | TRBV6-6 | TRBD1 | CASIMTGGSTGELFF | TGTGCCAGCATTATGACAGGGGGTAGCACCGGGGAGCTGTTTTTT
many | TRBJ2-1 | TRBV27 | - | CASSAWDTRGFF | TGTGCCAGCAGTGCCTGGGACACCCGGGGGTTCTTC
few | TRBJ1-4 | TRBV3-2 | - | CASSQGLNEKLFF | TGTGCCAGCAGCCAAGGGCTCAATGAAAAACTGTTTTTT
many | TRBJ1-4 | TRBV5-6 | - | CASSPEGDEKLFF | TGTGCCAGCAGCCCAGAGGGGGACGAAAAACTGTTTTTT
many | TRBJ2-3 | TRBV5-1 | TRBD1 | CASSSGTGWTTDTQYF | TGCGCCAGCAGCTCGGGGACAGGGTGGACCACAGATACGCAGTATTTT
many | TRBJ2-7 | TRBV4-2 | TRBD2 | CASSQDGSGSSYEQYF | TGTGCCAGCAGCCAAGATGGTAGCGGGAGCTCCTACGAGCAGTACTTC
many | TRBJ2-6 | TRBV20-1 | - | CSAVRDSGANVLTF | TGCAGTGCTGTGCGAGACTCTGGGGCCAACGTCCTGACTTTC
few | TRBJ2-4 | TRBV6-1 | TRBD2 | CASSGASGSNIQYF | TGTGCCAGCAGTGGCGCTAGCGGGAGTAACATTCAGTACTTC
few | TRBJ2-7 | TRBV7-8 | TRBD2 | CASSLGGLGREYEQYF | TGTGCCAGCAGCTTAGGGGGACTAGGCCGAGAGTACGAGCAGTACTTC
many | TRBJ2-5 | TRBV5-1 | - | CASSFGGGSETQHF | -
many | TRBJ2-1 | TRBV11-3 | - | CASSLEAGEQFF | TGTGCCAGCAGCTTAGAGGCGGGGGAGCAGTTCTTC
many | TRBJ2-1 | TRBV10-3 | TRBD2 | CAISETRTSGSGDEQFF | TGTGCCATCAGTGAGACCCGGACTAGCGGGAGTGGGGATGAGCAGTTCTTC
many | TRBJ2-3 | TRBV24-1 | TRBD2 | CATSDFTGTSGTDTQYF | TGTGCCACCAGTGATTTTACCGGGACTAGCGGAACAGATACGCAGTATTTT
many | TRBJ1-2 | TRBV29-1 | TRBD1 | CSVRDSNYGYTF | TGCAGCGTCCGGGACAGCAACTATGGCTACACCTTC
many | TRBJ2-7 | TRBV6-2/TRBV6-3 | - | CASISGVGEQYF | TGTGCCAGCATCTCGGGAGTGGGCGAGCAGTACTTC
many | TRBJ2-1 | TRBV3-1 | - | CASSHQYNEQFF | TGTGCCAGCAGCCACCAATACAATGAGCAGTTCTTC
many | TRBJ2-1 | TRBV6-5 | TRBD2 | CASSPDETSGRYNEQFF | TGTGCCAGCAGTCCCGACGAGACTAGCGGGAGATACAATGAGCAGTTCTTC
many | TRBJ2-1 | TRBV28 | TRBD2 | CASVRGGGNEQFF | TGTGCCAGCGTTCGGGGCGGGGGCAATGAGCAGTTCTTC
many | TRBJ2-3 | TRBV11-2 | TRBD2 | CASSPRGAPGLAGVGADTQYF | TGTGCCAGCAGCCCCCGAGGGGCTCCGGGACTAGCGGGAGTTGGCGCAGATACGCAGTATTTT
many | TRBJ2-2 | TRBV20-1 | - | CSVQRVVDTGELFF | TGCAGCGTACAACGGGTAGTCGACACCGGGGAGCTGTTTTTT
- | TRBJ2-2 | TRBV6-2/TRBV6-3 | - | CASREGQRITGELFF | TGTGCCAGCAGGGAGGGACAGAGGATAACCGGGGAGCTGTTTTTT
many | TRBJ2-7 | TRBV12-3/TRBV12-4 | TRBD1 | CASSLAPGQGAYEQYF | TGTGCCAGCAGTTTAGCGCCGGGACAGGGGGCTTACGAGCAGTACTTC
many | TRBJ2-2 | TRBV6-2/TRBV6-3 | TRBD2 | CAIKSGGRTGELFF | TGTGCCATCAAGAGCGGGGGGAGGACCGGGGAGCTGTTTTTT